The rows below give T cell receptor beta chains drawn from one sample of a study of T cells in Graves' hyperthyroidism and ophthalmopathy. TCRdb re-derived calls from the multiplex PCR reads in MiXCR, one entry per CDR3 protein. Of approximately 690,000 distinct CDR3 sequences listed, about 15% are singletons. Sequenced material: blood. These receptors were collected from a woman in her 50s with Graves' ophthalmopathy. CDR3s include the opening cysteine and the closing phenylalanine or tryptophan. A D gene is named only where the DNA matches it firmly. A clone size is listed for some rows: how often the clone was seen (once, few, many), or a class if it is expanded.

TRBV28	TRBJ2-7	many	TRBD2	TGTGCCAGCAGTCCCGAGGCGGGAGGGCCCTACGAGCAGTACTTC	CASSPEAGGPYEQYF
TRBV28	TRBJ2-3	.	TRBD2	TGTGCCAGCAGGACCCTTAGCGGGCGCGCAGATACGCAGTATTTT	CASRTLSGRADTQYF
TRBV7-3	TRBJ2-1	many	.	TGTGCCAGCAGCTTAGATTCTTTTAGCGGCCCCTACAATGAGCAGTTCTTC	CASSLDSFSGPYNEQFF
TRBV6-1	TRBJ1-2	many	.	TGTGCCAGCACCTCAGTGCTTTCTAACTATGGCTACACCTTC	CASTSVLSNYGYTF
TRBV9	TRBJ2-3	many	.	TGTGCCAGCAGCAAAGCTTCTAGCACAGATACGCAGTATTTT	CASSKASSTDTQYF
TRBV28	TRBJ2-5	many	TRBD2	TGTGCCAGCAGTTCACGACTAGCGGGAGTAGAGACCCAGTACTTC	CASSSRLAGVETQYF
TRBV27	TRBJ1-1	many	.	TGTGCCAGCAGTACGAAGGGGATGAGGGCTGAAGCTTTCTTT	CASSTKGMRAEAFF
TRBV10-3	TRBJ2-1	.	TRBD2	TGTGCCATCAGCGATAATAGCGGGAGTCAGTACAATGAGCAGTTCTTC	CAISDNSGSQYNEQFF
TRBV5-6	TRBJ2-1	few	.	TGTGCCAGCAGCCGCACTCTCTCTGAGCAGTTCTTC	CASSRTLSEQFF
TRBV12-3/TRBV12-4	TRBJ2-1	many	TRBD2	TGTGCCAGCAGAACAGCGGGACCATCGAATGAGCAGTTCTTC	CASRTAGPSNEQFF
TRBV7-9	TRBJ2-1	.	.	TGTGCCAGCAGCTTCAAGGGCAGGGGTGACTACAATGAGCAGTTCTTC	CASSFKGRGDYNEQFF
TRBV27	TRBJ2-3	few	.	TGTGCCAGCAGTTCCCGGAAGGTTCAAAGCACAGATACGCAGTATTTT	CASSSRKVQSTDTQYF
TRBV28	TRBJ1-1	many	TRBD1	TGTGCCAGCAGTGTATTACAGGGGGCGAGTGAAGCTTTCTTT	CASSVLQGASEAFF
TRBV28	TRBJ1-2	many	TRBD1	TGTGCCAGCAGGGGGACAGGGCAATTGGGCTACACCTTC	CASRGTGQLGYTF
TRBV28	TRBJ1-1	many	.	TGTGCCAGCAGCCCCCCGGCCAGGGCCACTGAAGCTTTCTTT	CASSPPARATEAFF
TRBV20-1	TRBJ1-1	.	.	TGCAGTGCCCGCCCTGCCGCGAACACTGAAGCTTTCTTT	CSARPAANTEAFF
TRBV10-3	TRBJ2-7	many	TRBD1	TGTGCCATCAGCCACCGGGACAGACCCTACGAGCAGTACTTC	CAISHRDRPYEQYF
TRBV5-1	TRBJ1-5	.	.	TGCGCCAGCAGCTTGCACAGCAATCGGCCCCAGCATTTT	CASSLHSNRPQHF
TRBV7-9	TRBJ2-1	few	.	TGTGCCAGCAGCTGGGTGGAGGGAGGCTCGGGTGAGCAGTTCTTC	CASSWVEGGSGEQFF
TRBV20-1	TRBJ2-7	many	TRBD1	TGCAGTGTAACGGGACAGGGGTACCACGAGCAGTACTTC	CSVTGQGYHEQYF
TRBV4-2	TRBJ1-5	few	.	TGTGCCAGCAGCCAAGAGCAAACTAATAGCAATCAGCCCCAGCATTTT	CASSQEQTNSNQPQHF
TRBV2	TRBJ2-5	.	.	TGTGCCAGCAGTGGGACTCCGGGACCCTCGTACCAAGAGACCCAGTACTTC	CASSGTPGPSYQETQYF
TRBV30	TRBJ2-5	once	TRBD1	TGTGCCTGGAGGAGGACAGGGCGAGAGACCCAGTACTTC	CAWRRTGRETQYF
TRBV6-1	TRBJ2-7	many	.	TGTGCCAGCAGCCCCCGGGGATCGATCGGGCAGTACTTC	CASSPRGSIGQYF